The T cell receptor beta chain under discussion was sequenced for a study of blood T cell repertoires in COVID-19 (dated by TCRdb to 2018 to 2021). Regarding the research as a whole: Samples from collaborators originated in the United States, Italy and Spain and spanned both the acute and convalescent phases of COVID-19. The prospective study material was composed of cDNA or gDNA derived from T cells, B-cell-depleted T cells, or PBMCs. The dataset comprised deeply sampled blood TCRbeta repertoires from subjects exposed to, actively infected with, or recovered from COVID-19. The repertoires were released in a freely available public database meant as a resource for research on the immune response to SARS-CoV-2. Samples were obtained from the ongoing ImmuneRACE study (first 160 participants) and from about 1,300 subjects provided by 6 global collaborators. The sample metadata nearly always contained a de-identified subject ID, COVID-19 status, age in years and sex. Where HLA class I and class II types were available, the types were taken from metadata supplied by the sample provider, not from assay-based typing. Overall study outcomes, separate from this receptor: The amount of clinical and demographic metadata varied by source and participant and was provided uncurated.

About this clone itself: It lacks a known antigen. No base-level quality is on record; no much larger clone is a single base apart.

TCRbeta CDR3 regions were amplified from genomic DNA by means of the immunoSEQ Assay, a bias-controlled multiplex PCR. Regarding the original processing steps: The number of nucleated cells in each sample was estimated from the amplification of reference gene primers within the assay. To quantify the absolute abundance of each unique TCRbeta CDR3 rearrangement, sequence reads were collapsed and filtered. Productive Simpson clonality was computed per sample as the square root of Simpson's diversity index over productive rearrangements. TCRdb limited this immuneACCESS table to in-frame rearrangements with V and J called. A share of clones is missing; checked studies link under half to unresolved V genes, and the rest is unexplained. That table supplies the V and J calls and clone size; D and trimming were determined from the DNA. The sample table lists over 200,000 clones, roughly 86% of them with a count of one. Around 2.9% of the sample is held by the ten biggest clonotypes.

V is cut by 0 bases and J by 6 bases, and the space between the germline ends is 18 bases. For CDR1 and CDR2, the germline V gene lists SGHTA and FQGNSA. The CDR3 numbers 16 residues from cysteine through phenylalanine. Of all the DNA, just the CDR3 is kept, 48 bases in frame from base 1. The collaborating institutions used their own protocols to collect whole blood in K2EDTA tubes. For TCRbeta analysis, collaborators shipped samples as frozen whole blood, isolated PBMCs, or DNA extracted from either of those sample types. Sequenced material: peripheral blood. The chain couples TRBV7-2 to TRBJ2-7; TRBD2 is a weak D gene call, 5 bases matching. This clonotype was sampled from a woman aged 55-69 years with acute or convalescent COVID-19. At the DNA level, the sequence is TGTGCCAGCAGCTTAGCGTCCAGCGGACTTCCAGGCGAGCAGTACTTC. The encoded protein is CASSLASSGLPGEQYF.